This record looks at one T cell receptor (beta chain) sequence and its context. The data were taken from a study of blood T cell repertoires in COVID-19. Study information: Both acute and convalescent COVID-19 samples were obtained from the United States, Italy and Spain.

Germline values: CDR1 MNHEY, CDR2 SVGAGI. With 5 bases removed from V and 9 bases from J, the gap between germline ends came to 17 bases. This CDR3 region has 14 residues. Under the authors' procedure: How many nucleated cells were present was estimated from reference gene primer amplification. Data came from immunoSEQ multiplex PCR; TCRdb stores just in-frame clones and leaves some out. D and trimming come from the DNA, and the V and J calls and clone size come from that table. This sample yields tens of thousands of clones, of which 80% to 85% are seen a single time; less than 10% belongs to the top ten.

This receptor was taken from a human donor in a cohort sampled during active COVID-19. This chain joins TRBV6-5 and TRBJ1-5; TRBD1 might be the D (6 bases). The sample consisted of peripheral blood. In DNA, the CDR3 is TGTGCCAGCAGTCCCAGGACAGTTTCGGCGCCCCAGCATTTT. This sequence encodes CASSPRTVSAPQHF.